This is a list of T cell receptor beta chains from one sample in a study of identical twins. Each CDR3 protein is one row after TCRdb ran MiXCR on the 5' RACE reads. The table has 750,000 to 950,000 distinct CDR3 sequences, roughly an eighth seen once. In addition, the sample was reused for a study of yellow fever vaccine responses in identical twins.

The sequenced sample consisted of PBMCs. The receptors shown here come from a woman in her late teens or twenties in good health. The CDR3 runs from the conserved cysteine through the conserved F or W. A D gene is named only where the DNA matches it firmly. Clone size is not always given. Where it is, it says once, few, many or a class for expanded clones.

size	D	V	J	CDR3	DNA
many	TRBD2	TRBV4-1	TRBJ2-2	CASSQGLAGGTGELFF	TGCGCCAGCAGCCAAGGACTAGCGGGGGGGACCGGGGAGCTGTTTTTT
.	TRBD1	TRBV29-1	TRBJ2-6	CSVGDRAGANVLTF	TGCAGCGTCGGGGACAGGGCTGGGGCCAACGTCCTGACTTTC
.	TRBD2	TRBV6-1	TRBJ2-1	CASRPGGRNEQFF	TGTGCCAGCAGGCCGGGAGGCCGGAATGAGCAGTTCTTC
few	TRBD1	TRBV12-3/TRBV12-4	TRBJ1-3	CASSRQGEGAGNTIYF	TGTGCCAGCAGCCGACAGGGGGAAGGGGCCGGAAACACCATATATTTT
.	TRBD2	TRBV29-1	TRBJ2-1	CSVELSGLGNEQFF	TGCAGCGTTGAGCTTAGCGGGTTGGGCAATGAGCAGTTCTTC
.	.	TRBV10-1	TRBJ2-2	CASSDGGDAGELFF	TGCGCCAGCAGTGACGGGGGCGATGCCGGGGAGCTGTTTTTT
few	TRBD2	TRBV3-1	TRBJ2-7	CASSLEALAGVYEQYF	TGTGCCAGCAGCCTAGAAGCCCTAGCGGGAGTCTACGAGCAGTACTTC
.	TRBD2	TRBV19	TRBJ2-1	CASSMYSLSLAGVSYNEQFF	TGTGCCAGTAGTATGTATTCTTTGAGCCTAGCGGGAGTATCCTACAATGAGCAGTTCTTC
many	TRBD2	TRBV5-1	TRBJ2-1	CASSLAETEPYNEQFF	TGCGCCAGCAGCCTAGCGGAAACAGAACCCTACAATGAGCAGTTCTTC
few	.	TRBV11-3	TRBJ1-1	CASSSPLGAFF	TGTGCCAGCAGCTCCCCGCTTGGAGCTTTCTTT
.	.	TRBV3-1	TRBJ2-7	CASGELSSYEQYF	TGTGCCAGCGGGGAGTTGAGCTCCTACGAGCAGTACTTC
few	.	TRBV7-6	TRBJ1-1	CASSGSLNMNTEAFF	TGTGCCAGCAGCGGATCGTTGAACATGAACACTGAAGCTTTCTTT
.	.	TRBV5-6	TRBJ2-3	CASSLESFREPESKSDTQYF	TGTGCCAGCAGCTTGGAAAGCTTCAGGGAGCCGGAGAGTAAGTCAGATACGCAGTATTTT
few	.	TRBV20-1	TRBJ2-2	CSARIQGNTGELFF	TGCAGTGCTAGAATACAGGGGAACACCGGGGAGCTGTTTTTT
.	.	TRBV2	TRBJ2-1	CATSGHEGDNEQFF	TGTGCCACTTCGGGACACGAGGGGGACAATGAGCAGTTCTTC
few	TRBD2	TRBV7-2	TRBJ2-1	CASSSGLAGEDEQFF	TGTGCCAGCAGCTCGGGACTAGCGGGAGAGGATGAGCAGTTCTTC
many	.	TRBV12-3/TRBV12-4	TRBJ1-1	CASSLARRAGGGAFF	TGTGCCAGCAGTTTAGCGCGTAGGGCTGGAGGGGGAGCTTTCTTT
.	.	TRBV25-1	TRBJ1-1	CASSDEGRRDTEAFF	TGTGCCAGCAGTGATGAGGGGAGAAGAGACACTGAAGCTTTCTTT
.	TRBD1	TRBV7-9	TRBJ2-5	CASSLPWGQRETQYF	TGTGCCAGCAGCTTACCATGGGGACAGCGGGAGACCCAGTACTTC
many	.	TRBV20-1	TRBJ2-3	CSAGMGEWTQYF	TGCAGTGCTGGAATGGGGGAGTGGACGCAGTATTTT
few	TRBD1	TRBV19	TRBJ1-5	CASSGPDRAGNQPQHF	TGTGCCAGTAGTGGCCCCGACAGGGCGGGCAATCAGCCCCAGCATTTT
.	.	TRBV5-1	TRBJ1-1	CASSLKQGMNTEAFF	TGCGCCAGCAGCTTGAAACAGGGAATGAACACTGAAGCTTTCTTT
few	.	TRBV20-1	TRBJ2-1	CSARSGVEQFF	TGCAGTGCTAGGTCAGGGGTTGAGCAGTTCTTC
few	TRBD2	TRBV20-1	TRBJ2-3	CSASNRLAENTDTQYF	TGCAGTGCTTCCAACCGACTAGCGGAGAACACAGATACGCAGTATTTT
.	.	TRBV5-1	TRBJ2-1	CTSSLLRGSYNEQFF	TGCACCAGCAGCTTATTAAGGGGGTCCTACAATGAGCAGTTCTTC
.	TRBD1	TRBV27	TRBJ2-2	CASRHRDRAVSTGELFF	TGTGCCAGCCGACACCGGGACAGGGCGGTTAGCACCGGGGAGCTGTTTTTT
many	.	TRBV10-3	TRBJ2-6	CASSRVSGANVLTF	TGTGCCAGCTCCAGGGTTTCTGGGGCCAACGTCCTGACTTTC